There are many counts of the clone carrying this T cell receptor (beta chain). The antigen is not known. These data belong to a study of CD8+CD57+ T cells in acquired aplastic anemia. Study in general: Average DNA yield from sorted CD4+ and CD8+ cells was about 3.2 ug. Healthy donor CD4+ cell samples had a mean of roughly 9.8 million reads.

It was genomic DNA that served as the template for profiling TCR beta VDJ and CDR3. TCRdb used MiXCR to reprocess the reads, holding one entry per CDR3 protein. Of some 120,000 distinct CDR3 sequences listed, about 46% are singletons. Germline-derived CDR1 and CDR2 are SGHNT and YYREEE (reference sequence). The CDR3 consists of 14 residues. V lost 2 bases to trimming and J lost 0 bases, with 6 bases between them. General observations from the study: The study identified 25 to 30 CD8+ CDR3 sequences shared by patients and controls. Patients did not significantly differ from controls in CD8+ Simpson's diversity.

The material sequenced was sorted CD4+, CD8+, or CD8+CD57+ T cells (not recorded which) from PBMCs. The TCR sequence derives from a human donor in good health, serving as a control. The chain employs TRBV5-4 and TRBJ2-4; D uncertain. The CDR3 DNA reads TGTGCCAGCAGCTTCAGCTTAGCCAAAAACATTCAGTACTTC. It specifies CASSFSLAKNIQYF.